This T cell receptor beta chain was identified during a study of blood T cell repertoires in COVID-19. As for the study in general: Spain, Italy and the United States supplied samples that represented acute and convalescent COVID-19. T cells, B-cell-depleted T cells, or PBMCs supplied cDNA or gDNA.

In the original analysis: It was from reference gene primer amplification that nucleated cell counts were estimated. TCRdb keeps only in-frame clones here, not all; method: immunoSEQ multiplex PCR. D and trimming come from the DNA, and the V and J calls and clone size come from that table. The sample includes about 210,000 clones, just under 85% of them seen just once. Trimming removed 5 bases at V and 4 bases at J, with 14 bases between. This CDR3 contains 14 residues. In germline, CDR1 is SNHLY, CDR2 FYNNEI. Input material: peripheral blood. The rearrangement links TRBV2 to TRBJ1-1; the D gene is possibly TRBD1 (5 bases). The receptor's source is a woman between 50 and 59 years old with active or convalescent COVID-19. CDR3 DNA sequence: TGTGCCAGCAGTAAAATCGGACACGCCACTGAAGCTTTCTTT. This translates into CASSKIGHATEAFF.